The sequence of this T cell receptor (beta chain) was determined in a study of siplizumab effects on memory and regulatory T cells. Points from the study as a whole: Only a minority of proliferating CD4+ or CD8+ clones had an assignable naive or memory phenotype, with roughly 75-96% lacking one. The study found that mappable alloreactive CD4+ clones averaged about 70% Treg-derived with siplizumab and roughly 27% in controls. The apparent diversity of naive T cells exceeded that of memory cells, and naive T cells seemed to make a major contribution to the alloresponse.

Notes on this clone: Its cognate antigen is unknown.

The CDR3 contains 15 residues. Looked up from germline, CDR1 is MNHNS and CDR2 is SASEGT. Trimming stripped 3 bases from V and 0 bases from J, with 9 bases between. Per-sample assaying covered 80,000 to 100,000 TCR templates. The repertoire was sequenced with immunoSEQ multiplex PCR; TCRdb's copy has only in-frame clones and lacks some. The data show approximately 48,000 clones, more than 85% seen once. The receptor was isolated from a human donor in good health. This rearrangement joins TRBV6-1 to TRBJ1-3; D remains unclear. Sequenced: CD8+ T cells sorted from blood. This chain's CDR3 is CASSDSGFSGNTIYF. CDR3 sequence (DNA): TGTGCCAGCAGTGATAGTGGGTTCTCTGGAAACACCATATATTTT.